These 6 T cell receptor beta chains were all obtained from the same sample, sequenced in a study of shared clonotypes between healthy human individuals. Sequenced by immunoSEQ multiplex PCR; TCRdb stores in-frame clones only, minus some. The table includes about 2.2 million clones, around 95% detected once. Naive CD8 populations comprised CD45RO-negative cells positively selected for CCR7, excluding terminally differentiated effector memory CD45RA+ cells. The specimen sequenced was naive CD8+ T cells from PBMCs. The source of these receptors is a man younger than 30 in good health. Some clones in this sample may be carry-over from other donors' samples.

V gene TRBV4-1 combines with J gene TRBJ1-1; 9 bases line up with TRBD1. V was pared by 8 bases and J by 4 bases, with 5 bases of the junction left unmatched. This CDR3 region has 13 residues. From germline, CDR1 is MGHRA and CDR2 YSYEKL. CDR3 in amino acids: CASALQGATEAFF. In nucleotides, the CDR3 is TGCGCCAGCGCGCTACAGGGGGCCACTGAAGCTTTCTTT.

This chain uses TRBV10-3 with TRBJ2-7; 10 nucleotides match TRBD2. This CDR3 has 17 residues. Germline values: CDR1 ENHRY, CDR2 SYGVKD. V lost 0 bases, J lost 4 bases, and 9 bases stayed unmatched. CDR3 coding DNA: TGTGCCATCAGTGAGTCCGAGGAGCGGGAGGGCGAGTACGAGCAGTACTTC. It specifies CAISESEEREGEYEQYF.

The CDR3 protein is CASTTYRDRGTDTQYF. As DNA, the CDR3 is TGTGCCAGCACCACATACCGGGACAGGGGCACAGATACGCAGTATTTT. The chain recombines TRBV27 with TRBJ2-3; 9 nucleotides align to TRBD1. The CDR3 consists of 16 residues. In germline, CDR1 is MNHEY, CDR2 SMNVEV (reference sequence). After removal of 7 bases from V and 1 base from J, the junction contained 9 bases not matched to a gene.

The rearrangement joins TRBV9 to TRBJ2-1; D uncertain. This CDR3 is built from 11 residues. V lost 4 bases and J lost 9, with 8 bases in between. CDR1 is SGDLS, CDR2 YYNGEE, per germline. The CDR3 nucleotides are TGTGCCAGCAGCCCTGGTCCTGAGCAGTTCTTC. Protein product: CASSPGPEQFF. The variable domain in full, completed from reference TRBV9 and TRBJ2-1, reads DSGVTQTPKHLITATGQRVTLRCSPRSGDLSVYWYQQSLDQGLQFLIQYYNGEERAKGNILERFSAQQFPDLHSELNLSSLELGDSALYFCASSPGPEQFFGPGTRLTVL.

This clone was seen a handful of times. J is TRBJ2-1 and V is TRBV9; no reliable D call. Germline CDR1 is SGDLS and CDR2 is YYNGEE. This CDR3 has 11 residues. With 7 bases removed from V and 0 bases from J, the gap between germline ends came to 2 bases. CDR3 DNA: TGTGCCAGCGGCTCCTACAATGAGCAGTTCTTC. It codes for CASGSYNEQFF.

The gene calls are TRBV2 and TRBJ2-2, with 10 bases identical to TRBD2. Per the germline V gene, CDR1 is SNHLY and CDR2 is FYNNEI. The CDR3 sequence is 15 residues long. J lost 4 bases, V lost 4 bases, and 3 bases had no gene match. CDR3 bases: TGTGCCAGCAGTGCGGTAGCGGGAGGCACCGGGGAGCTGTTTTTT. As protein: CASSAVAGGTGELFF. Looking up the rest from reference TRBV2 and TRBJ2-2 gives the full variable domain: EPEVTQTPSHQVTQMGQEVILRCVPISNHLYFYWYRQILGQKVEFLVSFYNNEISEKSEIFDDQFSVERPDGSNFTLKIRSTKLEDSAMYFCASSAVAGGTGELFFGEGSRLTVL.